A single sample is the source of the 30 T cell receptor beta chains below, sequenced in a study of cytomegalovirus exposure and HLA in healthy donors. In the PCR, 60 Vbeta and 13 Jbeta primers were used. The assay was immunoSEQ multiplex PCR, and TCRdb's table has in-frame clones only and misses some. The sample yields 110,000 to 150,000 clones, 60% to 80% seen once. Sequenced: PBMCs. These receptors all stem from a woman aged 45-65 years in good health and CMV-seronegative.

V and J are TRBV18 and TRBJ2-3, with D possibly matching TRBD1 (5 bases). This CDR3 contains 14 residues. Deletions cut 3 bases from V and 0 bases from J, with 7 bases between. Per the germline V gene, CDR1 is KGHSH and CDR2 is LQKENI. CDR3 bases: TGTGCCAGCTCACCTAGGGGAAGCACAGATACGCAGTATTTT. It yields the protein CASSPRGSTDTQYF.

This clone was detected only once. The gene calls are TRBV4-1 and TRBJ1-5; 7 bases line up with TRBD1. Per the germline V gene, CDR1 is MGHRA and CDR2 is YSYEKL. CDR3 size: 15 residues. J gave up 4 bases and V 0 bases, and 3 bases lay outside the gene matches. CDR3 bases: TGCGCCAGCAGCCAAGAACAGGGGAAAAATCAGCCCCAGCATTTT. Protein: CASSQEQGKNQPQHF.

The V call is TRBV29-1, the J call TRBJ1-1, with D possibly being TRBD1 (5 bases). Germline CDR1 SQVTM, CDR2 ANQGSEA. This CDR3 has 14 residues. The germline V and J ends were trimmed by 7 bases and 1 base, with 16 bases remaining between them. In nucleotides, the CDR3 is TGCAGCGCCAGGGTCCCCTCGAAGAACACTGAAGCTTTCTTT. It specifies CSARVPSKNTEAFF.

The chain combines TRBV28 with TRBJ1-2; 7 positions match TRBD1. The germline V gene encodes CDR1 MDHEN and CDR2 SYDVKM. V lost 5 bases, J lost 7 bases, and 7 bases stayed unmatched. CDR3 length: 13 amino acids. The CDR3 nucleotides read TGTGCCAGCAGTCCCGACAGGGTACCTGGCTACACCTTC. It translates to CASSPDRVPGYTF.

This clone showed up just once. This rearrangement joins TRBV5-5 to TRBJ2-3; D gene uncertain. The V gene lost 6 bases and the J gene lost 4 bases, with 15 bases spanning the gap. Germline lookup yields CDR1 SGHKS and CDR2 YYEKEE (reference sequence). The CDR3 is 14 residues long. The CDR3 DNA reads as TGTGCCAGCACCCTCGAAGGCGGCGCAGATACGCAGTATTTT. It specifies CASTLEGGADTQYF. Looking up the rest from reference TRBV5-5 and TRBJ2-3 gives the full variable domain: DAGVTQSPTHLIKTRGQQVTLRCSPISGHKSVSWYQQVLGQGPQFIFQYYEKEERGRGNFPDRFSARQFPNYSSELNVNALLLGDSALYLCASTLEGGADTQYFGPGTRLTVL.

This clone has a handful of counts. V and J are TRBV18 and TRBJ1-6; D unresolved. Germline V gene sequence: CDR1 KGHSH, CDR2 LQKENI. This CDR3 is 14 amino acids long. V gave up 3 bases and J gave up 5 bases, with 8 bases separating them. In DNA form, the CDR3 reads TGTGCCAGCTCACCGGGGAGAAATAATTCACCCCTCCACTTT. Its translation is CASSPGRNNSPLHF.

The rearrangement uses TRBV19 and TRBJ1-2, with TRBD1 as a possible D gene (5 bases). Deletions cut 3 bases from V and 3 bases from J, with 11 bases between. The CDR3 covers 14 residues. Germline assignment: CDR1 LNHDA and CDR2 SQIVND (reference sequence). CDR3 in amino acids: CASSMRTRDYGYTF. CDR3 DNA: TGTGCCAGTAGTATGAGGACAAGAGACTATGGCTACACCTTC.

The chain carries TRBV6-5 and TRBJ1-3; a possible D gene is TRBD1 (6 bases). The V gene's germline CDR1 is MNHEY and CDR2 SVGAGI. The CDR3 sequence is 15 residues long. Deletions cut 5 bases from V and 0 bases from J, with 11 bases between. The CDR3 DNA is TGTGCCAGCAGTCGGGACAAGGACTCTGGAAACACCATATATTTT. Encoded protein: CASSRDKDSGNTIYF.

This clone was recorded a few times. V and J are TRBV6-6 and TRBJ2-3; TRBD2 aligns across 9 bases. The trim removed 6 bases at V and 1 base at J, leaving 5 bases unmatched. The CDR3 sequence is 15 residues long. Germline V gene lookup returns CDR1 MNHNY and CDR2 SVGAGI (reference sequence). The CDR3 nucleotides read TGTGCCAGCAGGGGACTAGCCTCTGGCACAGATACGCAGTATTTT. This gives the protein CASRGLASGTDTQYF.

The J gene is TRBJ1-2, the V gene TRBV6-1; the D is unclear. CDR3 length: 15 amino acids. Germline loops: CDR1 MNHNS, CDR2 SASEGT. The ends were cut back, 7 bases at V and 4 bases at J, with 19 bases in the middle. CDR3 coding DNA: TGTGCCAGCATCTCATCTCTCACGGTTGGCTATGGCTACACCTTC. This gives the protein CASISSLTVGYGYTF.

This chain uses TRBV6-1 with TRBJ2-3, with D perhaps TRBD2 (5 bases). CDR3 size: 16 residues. Germline CDR1 and CDR2: MNHNS and SASEGT. The V end lost 4 bases, the J end lost 2 bases, and 16 bases lay between the germline ends. The CDR3 DNA reads TGTGCCAGCAGTGCACAGCGAGCGGCCCTCACAGATACGCAGTATTTT. Translation gives CASSAQRAALTDTQYF.

This clone occurred a few times. This sequence joins TRBV5-6 and TRBJ2-3, with a weak D call TRBD2 (6 bases). The CDR3 runs to 16 residues. From germline, CDR1 is SGHDT and CDR2 YYEEEE. V was pared by 1 base and J by 0 bases, with 12 bases between. CDR3 loop: CASSLSWGESTDTQYF. DNA of the CDR3: TGTGCCAGCAGCTTGTCGTGGGGGGAAAGCACAGATACGCAGTATTTT.

The genes are TRBV19 and TRBJ1-1; TRBD1 aligns across 8 bases. The CDR3 sequence is 17 residues long. Trimming cost V 2 bases and J 2 bases; bases outside gene matches: 10. CDR1 LNHDA and CDR2 SQIVND come from the germline V gene (reference sequence). As DNA, the CDR3 is TGTGCCAGTAGTATAAGCAGGGGGCGAATTATAAACACTGAAGCTTTCTTT. It specifies CASSISRGRIINTEAFF.

V is TRBV7-2 and J is TRBJ1-1, with D unclear. CDR1 SGHTA and CDR2 FQGNSA come from the germline V gene. This CDR3 contains 16 residues. V was clipped by 4 bases and J by 0 bases, with 15 bases between them. CDR3 nucleotides: TGTGCCAGCAGCTCCCGAACAGATACCATGAACACTGAAGCTTTCTTT. It is translated as CASSSRTDTMNTEAFF.

The chain uses TRBV7-9 and TRBJ1-4; possible D gene TRBD1, 5 bases. This CDR3 spans 19 amino acids. Germline loops: CDR1 SEHNR, CDR2 FQNEAQ (reference sequence). V shed 6 bases and J shed 4 bases, with 27 bases lying between them. The DNA of the CDR3 is TGTGCCAGCAGTCGATCAATCCAACCTAGGGGTTGGGGTAATGAAAAACTGTTTTTT. This sequence encodes CASSRSIQPRGWGNEKLFF.

The gene calls are TRBV16 and TRBJ1-4; weak D call: TRBD1 (6 bases). V shed 3 bases and J shed 5 bases, with 16 bases lying between them. There are 16 residues in the CDR3. Germline CDR1 is KGHSY and CDR2 is FQNENV. The CDR3 reads CASSQGPGTKNEKLFF. The CDR3 nucleotides read TGTGCCAGCAGCCAGGGGCCGGGGACAAAGAATGAAAAACTGTTTTTT.

The chain links TRBV7-2 to TRBJ1-2; D possibly corresponds to TRBD1 (5 bases). V lost 5 bases to trimming and J lost 8 bases, with 18 bases between them. Per the germline V gene, CDR1 is SGHTA and CDR2 is FQGNSA. This CDR3 contains 14 residues. This CDR3 reads CASSPFGRGQGYTF. The CDR3 DNA sequence: TGTGCCAGCAGCCCATTCGGGAGGGGCCAAGGCTACACCTTC.

This clone was seen more than once but under ten times. This sequence joins TRBV18 and TRBJ1-1; 9 nucleotides align to TRBD1. The CDR3 has 16 residues. Germline CDR1 KGHSH, CDR2 LQKENI. The V segment lost 2 bases and the J segment 2 bases; nucleotides outside the gene matches: 6. The CDR3 here is CASSPETGGGNTEAFF. CDR3 nucleotides: TGTGCCAGCTCACCAGAGACAGGGGGGGGTAACACTGAAGCTTTCTTT.

This sequence joins TRBV2 and TRBJ2-4; 7 bases map to TRBD2. Germline V gene data show CDR1 as SNHLY and CDR2 as FYNNEI. The CDR3 totals 18 residues. With 0 bases clipped from V and 0 bases from J, the junction kept 8 bases outside the gene matches. The CDR3 spells CASSEALGRGVAKNIQYF. Here the CDR3 DNA reads TGTGCCAGCAGTGAAGCGCTGGGACGGGGGGTAGCCAAAAACATTCAGTACTTC.

For the CDR3, the DNA is TGTGCCACCAAGACAGTGAACACTGAAGCTTTCTTT. Its protein is CATKTVNTEAFF. V gene TRBV25-1 combines with J gene TRBJ1-1; a possible D gene is TRBD1 (5 bases). The ends were cut back, 10 bases at V and 0 bases at J, with 9 bases in the middle. The germline gives CDR1 MGHDK, CDR2 SYGVNS. The CDR3 sequence is 12 residues long.

V and J are TRBV6-5 and TRBJ1-1, with a tentative D call TRBD1 (5 bases). The CDR3 has 16 residues. V shed 2 bases and J shed 3 bases, with 16 bases lying between them. Germline CDR1 and CDR2: MNHEY and SVGAGI. CDR3 in amino acids: CASSYAADSAYTEAFF. DNA of the CDR3: TGTGCCAGCAGTTACGCGGCCGACAGTGCCTACACTGAAGCTTTCTTT.

This sequence joins TRBV2 and TRBJ2-2; 7 nucleotides agree with TRBD1. Germline CDR1 is SNHLY and CDR2 is FYNNEI. CDR3 length equals 14 residues. V shed 5 bases, J shed 5 bases, and the junction held 5 bases outside the gene matches. CDR3 DNA sequence: TGTGCCAGCAGTACAGGGGTTGGGACCGGGGAGCTGTTTTTT. It is translated as CASSTGVGTGELFF.

The V gene is TRBV19, the J gene TRBJ2-5; possibly TRBD2 for D (7 bases). CDR3 length: 14 residues. Per the germline V gene, CDR1 is LNHDA and CDR2 is SQIVND (reference sequence). V dropped 4 bases and J dropped 5 bases, with 14 bases sitting between them. CDR3 sequence: CASSTTGRAETQYF. CDR3 nucleotides: TGTGCCAGTAGTACTACAGGGAGGGCTGAGACCCAGTACTTC.

The chain joins TRBV9 to TRBJ2-1, with D possibly being TRBD2 (7 bases). The germline V gene encodes CDR1 SGDLS and CDR2 YYNGEE. This CDR3 comprises 16 residues. Trimming cost V 0 bases and J 6 bases, with 16 bases left between them. CDR3 residues: CASSVAVAGAGNEQFF. CDR3 bases: TGTGCCAGCAGCGTAGCAGTTGCGGGGGCCGGCAATGAGCAGTTCTTC.

The rearrangement joins TRBV5-1 to TRBJ2-1; 8 positions agree with TRBD1. In germline, CDR1 is SGHRS, CDR2 YFSETQ. The CDR3 sequence is 15 residues long. V trimming: 6 bases; J trimming: 5 bases; junction bases outside the gene matches: 10. The CDR3 sequence is CASIPGTGRHNEQFF. The CDR3 region has the DNA TGCGCCAGCATCCCTGGGACAGGTAGGCACAATGAGCAGTTCTTC.

The V call is TRBV2, the J call TRBJ1-1; D is undetermined. Germline V gene lookup returns CDR1 SNHLY and CDR2 FYNNEI. The CDR3 length is 15 residues. V lost 5 bases to trimming and J lost 5 bases, with 18 bases between them. This CDR3 is CASSPSAAAGTEAFF. In DNA, the CDR3 is TGTGCCAGCAGTCCTAGTGCTGCGGCGGGTACTGAAGCTTTCTTT.

The chain joins TRBV6-6 to TRBJ1-1; D remains unclear. The CDR3 totals 15 residues. V was shortened by 3 bases and J by 2 bases, with 13 bases between the two germline ends. CDR1 and CDR2 (germline): MNHNY, SVGAGI (reference sequence). In DNA, the CDR3 is TGTGCCAGCAGTTATGCGGGGTCGGGTAACACTGAAGCTTTCTTT. It encodes CASSYAGSGNTEAFF.

The gene calls are TRBV5-4 and TRBJ2-5, with D perhaps matching TRBD1 (5 bases). V lost 4 bases and J 1 base, leaving 11 bases between the germline ends. Germline CDR1 and CDR2: SGHNT and YYREEE (reference sequence). This CDR3 has 14 amino acids. The CDR3 DNA follows: TGTGCCAGCAGCCACCGACAGTTCCAAGAGACCCAGTACTTC. Amino acid sequence: CASSHRQFQETQYF.

The chain joins TRBV5-4 to TRBJ2-2; 7 bases map to TRBD1. The trim removed 4 bases at V and 3 bases at J, leaving 9 bases unmatched. Germline CDR1 SGHNT, CDR2 YYREEE (reference sequence). This CDR3 comprises 16 residues. The CDR3 nucleotides read TGTGCCAGCAGCGACGGGGACAGCGTTTACACCGGGGAGCTGTTTTTT. Its translation: CASSDGDSVYTGELFF.

V gene TRBV19 combines with J gene TRBJ1-1; 9 nucleotides align to TRBD1. V gave up 6 bases and J gave up 1 base; unmatched junction bases: 6. This CDR3 is 15 amino acids long. The germline V gene encodes CDR1 LNHDA and CDR2 SQIVND (reference sequence). CDR3 nucleotides: TGTGCCAGTAGCAACAGGGGGCGCGGGAACACTGAAGCTTTCTTT. Translating gives CASSNRGRGNTEAFF.